This TCR beta chain was sequenced for a study of tumor and adjacent non-tumor tissue in lung cancer. Study-wide context: On average, productive TCRbeta reads reached 4 million to 4.5 million per sample. Study results and caveats: Significantly higher TCR diversity was found in tumor than normal lung. Top 100 clones took a larger repertoire share in normal lung.

No cell sorting was done before RNA was extracted from the tissue. Three rounds of nested PCR, following a modified ARM-PCR protocol, produced the TCRbeta library. In TCRdb, the multiplex PCR reads were re-called with MiXCR into one record per CDR3 protein. The sample has over 110,000 distinct CDR3 sequences, around 67% seen once; the top ten hold roughly 20%. Comment on this clonotype: What it binds is unknown. Being one base from a much bigger clone, this may be a read error.

The CDR3 has 14 amino acids. Germline lookup yields CDR1 DFQATT and CDR2 SNEGSKA (reference sequence). This sequence originates from a man aged 60 to 75 with small cell lung cancer. This chain uses TRBV20-1 with TRBJ1-5, with 9 bases lining up with TRBD1. What was sequenced was lung tumor tissue. The CDR3 loop reads CSAGGQGFNQSQHF. As DNA, the CDR3 is TGCAGTGCGGGGGGACAGGGCTTCAATCAGTCCCAGCATTTT.